This T cell receptor (beta chain) is from a study of tumor and adjacent non-tumor tissue in lung cancer. Study-level background: On average, productive TCRbeta reads reached about 4.17 million per sample.

The library came from three nested PCR rounds adapted from ARM-PCR protocols. TCRdb re-analysed the multiplex PCR reads in MiXCR, keeping a single row per CDR3 protein. Seen here are about 93,000 distinct CDR3 sequences, less than 75% observed once, and the top ten hold 15% to 20%. Points from the study as a whole: Normal lung showed higher cumulative top 100 clone frequency than tumor.

RNA was extracted from bulk tissue without any cell sorting. This clonotype showed up just once. Its target is unknown. Germline V gives CDR1 SGHAT, CDR2 FQNNGV. The CDR3 spans 13 residues. V was cut by 7 bases and J by 1 base, with 9 bases left in between. Sequenced material: lung tumor tissue. The sequence came from a man in his sixties with non-small cell lung cancer. This chain uses TRBV11-2 with TRBJ2-3; D remains ambiguous. CDR3 DNA: TGTGCCAGCATCGAGATAGGCACAGATACGCAGTATTTT. This encodes CASIEIGTDTQYF.